The 6 T cell receptor beta chains reported below all come from one sample, sequenced in a study of blood T cell repertoires in COVID-19. The data were produced by immunoSEQ multiplex PCR, yet TCRdb's version contains in-frame clones alone and is incomplete. The sample lists approximately 46,000 clones, 80% to 90% occurring once. The sample taken for sequencing was peripheral blood. Receptor source: a woman aged 60-75 years with acute or convalescent COVID-19.

This clone occurred a few times. This sequence joins TRBV18 and TRBJ1-5, with a possible D match to TRBD1 (5 bases). The germline gives CDR1 KGHSH, CDR2 LQKENI. With 4 bases removed from V and 2 bases from J, the gap between germline ends came to 12 bases. CDR3 size: 15 residues. For the CDR3, the DNA is TGTGCCAGCTCACTCGCAGGGAATGGCAATCAGCCCCAGCATTTT. Encoded protein: CASSLAGNGNQPQHF.

This clone occurred once. This chain links TRBV14 with TRBJ2-1, with D uncertain. Trimming left V 1 base short and J 4 bases short, with 8 bases between. Germline CDR1 and CDR2: SGHDN and FVKESK. This CDR3 contains 14 residues. For the CDR3, the DNA is TGTGCCAGCAGCCAAGGCGGTGGATACAATGAGCAGTTCTTC. Its protein product is CASSQGGGYNEQFF. Using reference TRBV14 and TRBJ2-1 for the parts outside the CDR3, the full variable domain is EAGVTQFPSHSVIEKGQTVTLRCDPISGHDNLYWYRRVMGKEIKFLLHFVKESKQDESGMPNNRFLAERTGGTYSTLKVQPAELEDSGVYFCASSQGGGYNEQFFGPGTRLTVL.

The chain uses TRBV13 and TRBJ2-2, with 8 bases fitting TRBD1. The CDR3 extends over 16 amino acids. Germline loops: CDR1 PRHDT, CDR2 FYEKMQ (reference sequence). J lost 4 bases, V lost 7 bases, and 11 bases had no gene match. The CDR3 here is CASTWEGQGATGELFF. The CDR3 nucleotides are TGTGCCAGCACCTGGGAAGGGCAGGGGGCCACCGGGGAGCTGTTTTTT.

This chain links TRBV3-1 (or the pseudogene TRBV3-2) with TRBJ2-7, with 10 bases aligning to TRBD2. Germline CDR1 reads LGHDT; CDR2 reads YNNKEL (reference sequence). J gave up 4 bases and V 2 bases, and 2 bases lay outside the gene matches. This CDR3 is built from 14 residues. The CDR3 nucleotides read TGTGCCAGCAGCCAATCAGCGGGGGGGTACGAGCAGTACTTC. This codes for CASSQSAGGYEQYF.

V and J are TRBV24-1 and TRBJ1-2; D possibly corresponds to TRBD1 (6 bases). The CDR3 length is 21 residues. The V gene's germline CDR1 is KGHDR and CDR2 SFDVKD. Trimming took off 4 bases at V and 7 bases at J, with 36 bases between the two ends. The CDR3: CATSEEMQGYTASWGHSGYTF. In nucleotides, the CDR3 is TGTGCCACCAGTGAGGAAATGCAGGGGTATACTGCCTCATGGGGCCATAGTGGCTACACCTTC.

The chain couples TRBV6-5 to TRBJ2-3; D is possibly TRBD2 (7 bases). The V end lost 8 bases, the J end lost 6 bases, and 15 bases lay between the germline ends. Per the germline V gene, CDR1 is MNHEY and CDR2 is SVGAGI. The CDR3 contains 13 residues. The CDR3 here is CASFRGGGDTQYF. As DNA, the CDR3 is TGTGCCAGCTTTAGGGGAGGGGGGGATACGCAGTATTTT.